This T cell receptor beta chain was identified during a study of T-cell reconstitution after alpha-beta-depleted transplantation in children. Per the germline V gene, CDR1 is SGHRS and CDR2 is YFSETQ. Trimming stripped 0 bases from V and 6 bases from J, with 15 bases between. This CDR3 comprises 16 residues. Unique molecular identifiers were incorporated when the TCRbeta library was constructed. TCRdb fed the PCR reads into MiXCR, producing one record per CDR3 protein. The sample records around 250,000 distinct CDR3 sequences, about a tenth being singletons. This clonotype has more than one count but fewer than ten.

V usage is TRBV5-1 and J usage is TRBJ1-4, with D hard to call. The TCR was taken from a human donor who donated a stem cell graft to a child with SCID. Sequenced here: PBMCs from the stem cell graft donor, sampled from the stem cell graft. CDR3 amino acids: CASSLEVGRSDEKLFF. The CDR3 DNA reads TGCGCCAGCAGCTTGGAAGTAGGGCGCTCGGATGAAAAACTGTTTTTT.